A selection of T cell receptor beta chains follows, all from one sample in a study of lymphopenia after photon versus proton radiotherapy. Produced via immunoSEQ multiplex PCR; TCRdb's table is partial and in-frame only. The sample includes approximately 9,100 clones, around 90% seen only once; the top ten take about 21%. Sequenced material: peripheral blood, taken from a patient treated with photon-based radiotherapy. These receptors originate from a man aged 80 or over with cholangiocarcinoma. Each CDR3 is given with its conserved first and last residue. Fields, in order: D gene, clone size, V gene, J gene, CDR3 protein, CDR3 DNA. The D gene is left open where the match is weak. Clone size is stated in some rows and not others, as once, few, many or a class when expanded.

TRBD1	-	TRBV6-6	TRBJ1-2	CASSTGTGTYGYTF	TGTGCCAGCAGTACCGGGACAGGGACCTATGGCTACACCTTC
-	-	TRBV14	TRBJ1-1	CASSQIRNTEAFF	TGTGCCAGCAGCCAAATACGGAACACTGAAGCTTTCTTT
-	-	TRBV27	TRBJ2-3	CASTDTDTQYF	TGTGCCAGCACTGACACAGATACGCAGTATTTT
-	-	TRBV11-2	TRBJ1-1	CASSSEGGRNTEAFF	TGTGCCAGCAGCTCTGAGGGGGGGAGGAACACTGAAGCTTTCTTT
-	few	TRBV7-9	TRBJ1-6	CASSQPGSSPLHF	TGTGCCAGCAGTCAGCCAGGGAGTTCACCCCTCCACTTT
TRBD1	once	TRBV27	TRBJ1-1	CASRRDRGTEAFF	TGTGCCAGCAGACGCGACAGGGGCACTGAAGCTTTCTTT
-	-	TRBV19	TRBJ2-2	CASSISGNTGELFF	TGTGCCAGTAGTATTTCGGGGAACACCGGGGAGCTGTTTTTT
TRBD2	-	TRBV7-6	TRBJ2-7	CASSRGRVDEQYF	TGTGCCAGCAGCCGGGGGAGGGTAGACGAGCAGTACTTC
-	-	TRBV6-1	TRBJ2-7	CASSDDSRAREQYF	TGTGCCAGCAGTGACGACTCGAGGGCGCGGGAGCAGTACTTC
-	once	TRBV5-1	TRBJ1-1	CASSLGAGWDTEAFF	TGCGCCAGCAGCTTGGGTGCGGGATGGGACACTGAAGCTTTCTTT
-	-	TRBV19	TRBJ2-4	CASSWIGNIQYF	TGTGCCAGTAGTTGGATAGGAAACATTCAGTACTTC
-	-	TRBV18	TRBJ2-5	CASSPSPTGQETQYF	TGTGCCAGCTCACCCTCCCCGACTGGGCAAGAGACCCAGTACTTC
-	-	TRBV6-5	TRBJ2-7	CASSYSPSGSNEQYF	TGTGCCAGCAGTTACTCGCCGTCAGGGTCCAACGAGCAGTACTTC